In this sample, the clone carrying this T cell receptor beta chain turned up a few times. This specimen comes from a study of read filtering for tumor transcriptome and immune sequencing. Trimming took 5 bases from V and 4 from J, leaving 15 bases between them. Germline V gene sequence: CDR1 SGHTA, CDR2 FQGNSA. There are 15 residues in the CDR3. From 300 to 400 ng of RNA, a library with molecular barcoded alpha/delta and beta/gamma adaptors was made. TCRdb re-called the reads through MiXCR, storing one row per CDR3 protein. The sample has some 15,000 distinct CDR3 sequences; 20% are singletons. The J gene is TRBJ2-1, the V gene TRBV7-2; D is unclear. Sequenced: a population of CD138-negative cells sorted from bone marrow. The source of this sequence is a donor at least 40 years old with multiple myeloma. CDR3 sequence reads: CASSQDHGDYNEQFF. CDR3 bases: TGTGCCAGCAGCCAAGACCACGGCGATTACAATGAGCAGTTCTTC.